The 9 T cell receptor beta chains given below trace back to one sample, sequenced in a study of tumor-infiltrating lymphocytes in primary liver carcinoma. Researchers drew blood RNA from unsorted whole blood and extracted germline DNA as well. A primer matching the constant region was used to make TCR beta cDNA from approximately 520 ng of total RNA. Employing slightly modified ARM-PCR, three nested multiplex PCR rounds were run, and these gave rise to the TCR beta libraries. Primers for the first two PCR rounds were TRBV1-TRBV30 forward primers and a C-beta reverse primer (about 9 cycles per round). From the multiplex PCR reads, TCRdb called clonotypes with MiXCR, one entry per CDR3 protein. The sample lists 310,000 or so distinct CDR3 sequences, 50% to 75% occurring once. The sequenced sample consisted of peripheral blood. These receptors were taken from a woman aged 25 to 39 with primary liver carcinoma and hepatitis B virus infection.

In its sample, this clonotype was seen a few times. The germline gene is not matched at one end of the junction; a read error may be the cause. This sequence joins TRBV4-1 and TRBJ2-3; D is undetermined. The CDR3 is 15 residues long. Germline V gene lookup returns CDR1 MGHRA and CDR2 YSYEKL. CDR3 in amino acids: CTSSQENPPRDTQYF. The CDR3 DNA reads as TGCACCAGCAGCCAAGAAAACCCCCCACGGGATACGCAGTATTTT.

On this clonotype: Possible read error: a much larger clone is one base away. This rearrangement joins TRBV12-3 or TRBV12-4 to TRBJ2-1, with D unclear. The CDR3 loop spans 11 amino acids. This CDR3 is CAGSSRFEQFF. The DNA of the CDR3 is TGTGCCGGCAGTTCTCGGTTTGAGCAGTTCTTC.

J is TRBJ2-1 and V is TRBV11-2; D possibly uses TRBD1 or TRBD2 (5 bases each). The V gene's germline CDR1 is SGHAT and CDR2 FQNNGV. Trimming removed 5 bases from V and 8 bases from J, with 19 bases in between. This CDR3 has 15 residues. The CDR3 bases are TGTGCCAGCAGCCCCCATGGGGGTGGTATAGATGAGCAGTTCTTC. Translated: CASSPHGGGIDEQFF.

The chain is built from TRBV6-2 or TRBV6-3 and TRBJ2-7; D unclear. Per the germline V gene, CDR1 is MNHEY and CDR2 is SVGEGT. This CDR3 has 12 amino acids. The V end lost 6 bases, the J end lost 7 bases, and 13 bases lay between the germline ends. The CDR3 sequence is CASSQDRWEQYF. The CDR3 DNA reads TGTGCCAGCAGCCAGGATCGGTGGGAGCAGTACTTC.

Only a few counts were recorded for this clonotype. One base away lies a much larger clone, so this may be a sequencing read error. J is TRBJ1-2 and V is TRBV11-3, with D unresolved. This CDR3 comprises 15 residues. Germline CDR1 reads SGHNT; CDR2 reads YENEEA. The CDR3 sequence: CASSPDGGRIRGCTF. CDR3 in DNA: TGTGCCAGCAGTCCTGATGGAGGGAGAATTCGTGGCTGCACCTTC.

For this clonotype: A read error may explain this, as a much larger clone is one base away. This rearrangement joins TRBV29-1 to TRBJ2-7, with unresolved D. Trimming shortened V by 7 bases and J by 6 bases, and 13 bases separated the two germline ends. This CDR3 is built from 11 residues. Per the germline V gene, CDR1 is SQVTM and CDR2 is ANQGSEA. DNA for the CDR3: TGCAGCGGGGCCCTGCGTGGCGAGCAGTACTTC. Its translation: CSGALRGEQYF.

Comment on this clonotype: Because the CDR3 is missing its conserved closing phenylalanine or tryptophan, this is likely a read error. The V gene is TRBV4-2, the J gene TRBJ2-7; TRBD1 might be the D (6 bases). CDR3 length: 14 amino acids. The germline V gene encodes CDR1 LGHNA and CDR2 YNFKEQ. Trimming removed 6 bases at V and 5 bases at J, with 17 bases between. CDR3 amino acids: CASRPHQGTNEQYL. The DNA for the CDR3 is TGTGCCAGCAGACCCCACCAGGGGACCAACGAGCAGTACTTA.

This clonotype was seen repeatedly, ten times or more. The chain recombines TRBV6-2 or TRBV6-3 with TRBJ2-4; D uncertain. The V end was cut by 4 bases, the J end by 6 bases, with 7 bases between. This CDR3 region has 12 residues. Germline lookup yields CDR1 MNHEY and CDR2 SVGEGT. The CDR3 sequence: CASSLGRNIQYF. CDR3 DNA: TGTGCCAGCAGTTTAGGGCGAAACATTCAGTACTTC.

About this clonotype: A clone one base away is much larger, so this may be a read error. This rearrangement joins TRBV29-1 to TRBJ2-1; D uncertain. Per germline, CDR1 SQVTM and CDR2 ANQGSEA. The CDR3 covers 13 residues. This CDR3 is CSVGASSYDEQFF. The CDR3 coding sequence is TGCAGCGTTGGGGCGAGCTCCTACGATGAGCAGTTCTTC.